This TCR beta chain comes out of a study of Ad26.COV2.S vaccination and SARS-CoV-2 variants. TCRdb's copy holds only in-frame clones and misses some; the assay was immunoSEQ multiplex PCR. Among some 7,000 clones listed, about 83% were seen once. CDR1 is SGHVS, CDR2 FQNEAQ, per germline. Trimming stripped 4 bases from V and 5 bases from J, with 9 bases between. This CDR3 comprises 13 residues. The sequences come from peripheral blood, collected after recovery from COVID-19. This clonotype originated in a human donor who had recovered from COVID-19. The genes are TRBV7-8 and TRBJ2-1, with D possibly TRBD2 on 6 matching bases. CDR3 loop: CASSSGEHNEQFF. The CDR3 nucleotides are TGTGCCAGCAGCTCGGGGGAGCACAATGAGCAGTTCTTC.